This TCR beta chain was sequenced during a study of cytomegalovirus exposure and HLA in healthy donors. 13 Jbeta primers and 60 Vbeta primers were used for the PCR. The assay was immunoSEQ multiplex PCR, and TCRdb's table has in-frame clones only and misses some. The table lists 210,000 or so clones, 70% to 85% of them singletons. The CDR3 covers 16 residues. After removal of 0 bases from V and 4 bases from J, the junction contained 8 bases not matched to a gene. Germline CDR1 and CDR2: SGHTS and YDEGEE. This TCR derives from a girl aged 2 to 10 in good health and CMV-seronegative. The sequenced sample consisted of PBMCs. The rearrangement links TRBV5-8 to TRBJ1-2; 8 bases line up with TRBD1. This CDR3 reads CASSLERDRSFYGYTF. In DNA form, the CDR3 reads TGTGCCAGCAGCTTGGAAAGGGACAGGAGTTTCTATGGCTACACCTTC.